This T cell receptor beta chain was captured in a study of blood T cell repertoires in COVID-19 (dated by TCRdb to 2018 to 2021). For the study in its entirety: Collaborator samples came from the United States, Italy and Spain and covered acute and convalescent phases of COVID-19. Where HLA class I and class II types were available, the types were taken from metadata supplied by the sample provider, not from assay-based typing. The material from the prospective study consisted of cDNA or gDNA derived from T cells, B-cell-depleted T cells, or PBMCs. The repertoires were made available in a free public database intended to serve as a resource for research on the immune response to SARS-CoV-2. Samples came from the ongoing ImmuneRACE study (first 160 participants) plus 1,254 subjects from 6 global collaborators. Nearly every sample came with metadata listing a de-identified subject ID, COVID-19 status, age in years and sex. The dataset comprised deeply sampled blood TCRbeta repertoires from subjects exposed to, actively infected with, or recovered from COVID-19. Findings and caveats that apply to the study as a whole: Clinical and demographic metadata were provided uncurated, with the amount varying by source and participant.

The collaborating institutions used their own protocols to collect whole blood in K2EDTA tubes. For TCRbeta analysis, collaborator samples were shipped as frozen whole blood, as isolated PBMCs, or as DNA extracted from either sample type. In regard to this clone: The antigen it recognizes is unknown. An end of the junction does not agree with germline; a read error may underlie this.

The germline V gene encodes CDR1 LGHDT and CDR2 YNNKEL (reference sequence). The CDR3 starts with the cysteine, ends with the phenylalanine, and has 16 residues. Only the CDR3 region is kept as DNA, spanning 48 bases read in frame from base 1. The immunoSEQ Assay, a bias-controlled multiplex PCR, was used to amplify TCRbeta CDR3 regions from genomic DNA. Regarding the original processing steps: The number of nucleated cells in each sample was estimated from the amplification of reference gene primers within the assay. To quantify the absolute abundance of each unique TCRbeta CDR3 rearrangement, sequence reads were collapsed and filtered. For each sample, productive Simpson clonality was calculated as the square root of Simpson's diversity index across productive rearrangements. Drawn from immuneACCESS, this table holds only the in-frame rearrangements with V and J called that TCRdb kept. Clones are partly lost; checked studies trace under half to an unresolved V gene and leave the rest unexplained. That table gives V, J and clone size, and the DNA gave D and trimming. A total of tens of thousands of clones appear in this sample, roughly four fifths of them only once. The ten largest clonotypes hold about 1.2% of the sample.

This chain is built from TRBV3-1 (or the pseudogene TRBV3-2) and TRBJ1-5, with TRBD1 perhaps the D gene, on 5 matching bases. The sequence was obtained from a woman over 75 with acute or convalescent COVID-19. Specimen: peripheral blood. CDR3 sequence: CASSQGLGGVRQPQHF. The bases are TGTGCCAGCAGTCAAGGGCTCGGGGGGGTTCGACAGCCCCAGCATTTT.